The 18 T cell receptor beta chains reported below all come from one sample, sequenced in a study of T cell responses to AZD1222 COVID-19 vaccine. The table came from immunoSEQ multiplex PCR; TCRdb's copy has only in-frame clones and leaves some out. This table has 120,000 or so clones, about 92% appearing once. The material sequenced was peripheral blood, taken 28 days after the second AZD1222 dose. The receptors originated from an adult who received the AZD1222 COVID-19 vaccine.

The J gene is TRBJ1-2, the V gene TRBV5-1, with a tentative D call TRBD1 (5 bases). The CDR3 contains 16 residues. Germline loops: CDR1 SGHRS, CDR2 YFSETQ. V was pared by 1 base and J by 7 bases, with 20 bases between. In DNA, the CDR3 is TGCGCCAGCAGCTTGTATTCCTTGGTCAGGGTATTTGGCTACACCTTC. Translated: CASSLYSLVRVFGYTF.

The chain couples TRBV3-1 (or the pseudogene TRBV3-2) to TRBJ2-3, with TRBD2 matching 8 bases. V was pared by 3 bases and J by 4 bases, with 3 bases of the junction left unmatched. The CDR3 loop spans 14 amino acids. Germline V gene sequence: CDR1 LGHDT, CDR2 YNNKEL (reference sequence). The chain's CDR3 is CASSHSGVADTQYF. The CDR3 DNA sequence: TGTGCCAGCAGCCATAGCGGGGTGGCAGATACGCAGTATTTT.

This clone is a singleton in its sample. The V call is TRBV24-1, the J call TRBJ2-3; D not resolved. The CDR3 runs to 12 residues. Germline lookup yields CDR1 KGHDR and CDR2 SFDVKD. V shed 9 bases and J shed 0 bases, with 6 bases lying between them. CDR3 nucleotide sequence: TGTGCCACCGAAACTAGCACAGATACGCAGTATTTT. Its translation: CATETSTDTQYF.

V usage is TRBV7-6 and J usage is TRBJ2-7, with 7 bases matching TRBD1. Germline V lookup: CDR1 SGHVS, CDR2 FNYEAQ. The CDR3 length is 14 residues. J gave up 2 bases and V 3 bases, and 4 bases lay outside the gene matches. CDR3 protein: CASSFDRAPYEQYF. The CDR3 DNA follows: TGTGCCAGCAGCTTCGACAGGGCCCCCTACGAGCAGTACTTC.

V gene TRBV7-2 combines with J gene TRBJ2-7, with TRBD2 matching over 7 bases. This CDR3 comprises 15 residues. Unmatched junction bases numbered 7, after V lost 3 bases and J lost 2 bases. CDR1 is SGHTA, CDR2 FQGNSA, per germline. CDR3 nucleotides: TGTGCCAGCAGCTTCTTCGCGGGGGATACCTACGAGCAGTACTTC. This gives the protein CASSFFAGDTYEQYF.

The chain carries TRBV5-4 and TRBJ2-5; D is undetermined. The CDR3 consists of 14 residues. Germline V gives CDR1 SGHNT, CDR2 YYREEE (reference sequence). V lost 3 bases, J lost 2 bases, and 11 bases lay in between. CDR3 region: CASSSPVDQETQYF. CDR3 nucleotides: TGTGCCAGCAGCTCCCCGGTGGATCAAGAGACCCAGTACTTC.

This clone was counted once. The V call is TRBV2, the J call TRBJ2-3; D is ambiguous. CDR1 and CDR2 (germline): SNHLY, FYNNEI. There are 14 residues in the CDR3. Trimming stripped 4 bases from V and 4 bases from J, with 12 bases between. Here the CDR3 DNA reads TGTGCCAGCAGTGTCCTTTCGTCGTCAGATACGCAGTATTTT. It encodes CASSVLSSSDTQYF.

Only one count was recorded for this clone. The chain employs TRBV6-5 and TRBJ1-2; a weak D match, TRBD1 (6 bases). Germline CDR1 reads MNHEY; CDR2 reads SVGAGI. CDR3 size: 15 residues. The V gene lost 2 bases and the J gene lost 4 bases, with 14 bases spanning the gap. The CDR3 DNA reads as TGTGCCAGCAGTTACACAATGGACAGTTCCTATGGCTACACCTTC. Translated: CASSYTMDSSYGYTF.

Points on this clone: Other DNA sequences in this specimen translate into the identical CDR3. The rearrangement uses TRBV7-9 and TRBJ2-7; 7 bases agree with TRBD1. The CDR3 totals 13 residues. The ends lost 4 bases at V and 7 bases at J; junction bases unmatched: 7. Germline assignment: CDR1 SEHNR and CDR2 FQNEAQ (reference sequence). The CDR3 sequence is CASSSRGPSEQYF. CDR3 nucleotides: TGTGCCAGCAGCTCGAGGGGGCCCTCTGAGCAGTACTTC.

V is TRBV4-2 and J is TRBJ1-5; tentatively, D is TRBD1 (5 bases). V was cut by 1 base and J by 3 bases, with 10 bases left in between. CDR1 is LGHNA and CDR2 is YNFKEQ in the germline V gene. The CDR3 is made up of 15 amino acids. The CDR3 is CASSQVGGYNQPQHF. The CDR3 DNA follows: TGTGCCAGCAGCCAAGTGGGGGGTTACAATCAGCCCCAGCATTTT.

The V gene is TRBV3-1 (or the pseudogene TRBV3-2), the J gene TRBJ2-7; D remains ambiguous. Trimming removed 5 bases at V and 2 bases at J, with 16 bases between. Per germline, CDR1 LGHDT and CDR2 YNNKEL (reference sequence). This CDR3 has 15 residues. The CDR3 DNA reads as TGTGCCAGCAGCTTTCTGGCAGGTAGAGCCTACGAGCAGTACTTC. It specifies CASSFLAGRAYEQYF.

The chain has TRBV6-1 and TRBJ1-2; D may be TRBD1 (6 bases). With 2 bases removed from V and 6 bases from J, the gap between germline ends came to 16 bases. Germline V lookup: CDR1 MNHNS, CDR2 SASEGT. This CDR3 has 15 residues. The CDR3 loop is CASSEMGAAWNGYTF. CDR3 DNA: TGTGCCAGCAGTGAAATGGGGGCAGCTTGGAATGGCTACACCTTC.

CDR3 region: CASSQAAGLGNTIYF. The DNA of the CDR3 is TGTGCCAGCAGCCAAGCGGCAGGACTTGGAAACACCATATATTTT. The J gene is TRBJ1-3, the V gene TRBV3-1 (or the pseudogene TRBV3-2), with D hard to call. Trimming cost V 1 base and J 3 bases, with 10 bases left between them. The CDR3 runs 15 residues. CDR1 and CDR2 (germline): LGHDT, YNNKEL (reference sequence).

The chain employs TRBV9 and TRBJ1-2; no reliable D call. Germline-derived CDR1 and CDR2 are SGDLS and YYNGEE. The V end was cut by 0 bases, the J end by 5 bases, with 11 bases between. The CDR3 is 14 amino acids. CDR3 bases: TGTGCCAGCAGCGTAGATGGCAGAAAGTATGGCTACACCTTC. Its translation is CASSVDGRKYGYTF.

V gene TRBV14 combines with J gene TRBJ2-2; 8 nucleotides line up with TRBD1. With 3 bases clipped from V and 7 bases from J, the junction kept 10 bases outside the gene matches. Germline V gene sequence: CDR1 SGHDN, CDR2 FVKESK. This CDR3 is built from 16 residues. The CDR3 protein is CASSQPGQGVNGELFF. The DNA for the CDR3 is TGTGCCAGCAGCCAGCCAGGACAGGGTGTGAACGGGGAGCTGTTTTTT.

The V and J genes are TRBV3-1 (or the pseudogene TRBV3-2) and TRBJ1-2; the D is unclear. V lost 3 bases to trimming and J lost 3 bases, with 8 bases between them. The CDR3 loop spans 13 amino acids. CDR1 is LGHDT, CDR2 YNNKEL, per germline (reference sequence). The CDR3 loop is CASSHRTDYGYTF. DNA of the CDR3: TGTGCCAGCAGCCACCGGACCGACTATGGCTACACCTTC.

The chain combines TRBV18 with TRBJ1-1, with D tentatively TRBD1 (6 bases). V dropped 4 bases and J dropped 1 base, with 16 bases sitting between them. Germline lookup yields CDR1 KGHSH and CDR2 LQKENI. The CDR3 is 16 residues long. The CDR3 spells CASSHYTGFQNTEAFF. The CDR3 DNA reads as TGTGCCAGCTCACACTATACAGGGTTTCAGAACACTGAAGCTTTCTTT.

The genes are TRBV18 and TRBJ2-7, with 11 bases lining up with TRBD2. Germline assignment: CDR1 KGHSH and CDR2 LQKENI. The CDR3 totals 15 residues. V trimming: 4 bases; J trimming: 0 bases; junction bases outside the gene matches: 2. The CDR3 here is CASSRTSGSSYEQYF. DNA for the CDR3: TGTGCCAGCTCACGAACTAGCGGGAGCTCCTACGAGCAGTACTTC.